Listed below are T cell receptor beta chains from one sample, sequenced in a study of cytomegalovirus exposure and HLA in healthy donors. Profiled with immunoSEQ multiplex PCR; TCRdb holds only in-frame clones, not every one. Of hundreds of thousands of clones in the sample, approximately 87% were seen once. The sequencing sample was made of PBMCs. The receptors here all came from a woman younger than 30 in good health and CMV-seronegative. Both conserved end residues are part of each CDR3. The D gene is left open where the match is weak. Some rows mark clone size as missing; the rest say once, few, many or name a class of expanded clone.

>TRBD1|NA|TRBJ1-2|TRBV27
CASSFAGGGYGYTF
TGTGCCAGCAGTTTCGCAGGGGGCGGCTATGGCTACACCTTC
>TRBD2|NA|TRBJ2-7|TRBV5-4
CASSQLTSGSQSYEQYF
TGTGCCAGCAGCCAGCTAACTAGCGGGAGCCAATCCTACGAGCAGTACTTC
>NA|NA|TRBJ2-1|TRBV7-6
CASSYGTYNEQFF
TGTGCCAGCAGCTACGGGACCTACAATGAGCAGTTCTTC
>TRBD2|NA|TRBJ2-7|TRBV5-1
CASTLAGAYGEQYF
TGCGCCAGCACCCTAGCGGGAGCGTACGGAGAGCAGTACTTC
>TRBD1|NA|TRBJ1-1|TRBV6-5
CASSYSEGAYTEAFF
TGTGCCAGCAGTTACTCTGAGGGGGCATATACTGAAGCTTTCTTT
>TRBD1|NA|TRBJ1-5|TRBV7-2
CASSPRTGGNQPQHF
TGTGCCAGCAGCCCAAGGACAGGGGGCAATCAGCCCCAGCATTTT
>TRBD2|NA|TRBJ2-7|TRBV2
CGGHGGRNSEQYF
TGTGGCGGACATGGCGGGAGGAATAGCGAGCAGTACTTC
>TRBD1|once|TRBJ2-7|TRBV18
CASSPKGQVGEQYF
TGTGCCAGCTCACCTAAAGGACAGGTGGGCGAGCAGTACTTC
>NA|NA|TRBJ2-3|TRBV5-6
CASSFGIDTQYF
TGTGCCAGCAGTTTCGGGATAGATACGCAGTATTTT
>TRBD1|NA|TRBJ2-7|TRBV2
CASSVGTGEQYF
TGTGCCAGCAGTGTAGGGACAGGGGAGCAGTACTTC
>TRBD2|NA|TRBJ2-3|TRBV2
CASSVLAKSTDTQYF
TGTGCCAGCAGTGTACTAGCGAAAAGCACAGATACGCAGTATTTT
>NA|NA|TRBJ2-3|TRBV6-5
CASSYKGLGTDTQYF
TGTGCCAGCAGTTACAAAGGCCTAGGAACAGATACGCAGTATTTT
>TRBD1|NA|TRBJ2-1|TRBV11-3
CASSLGRWDSSTETDNEQFF
TGTGCCAGCAGCTTAGGTCGCTGGGACAGTTCTACCGAAACTGACAATGAGCAGTTCTTC
>NA|NA|TRBJ2-4|TRBV6-1
CASSDKRTTDLAKNIQYF
TGTGCCAGCAGTGACAAACGGACTACAGACTTGGCCAAAAACATTCAGTACTTC
>TRBD2|NA|TRBJ2-1|TRBV27
CATGLAGVAGEQFF
TGTGCCACGGGGCTAGCGGGAGTCGCAGGTGAGCAGTTCTTC
>TRBD2|NA|TRBJ2-1|TRBV5-4
CASSLNAPGGYNEQFF
TGTGCCAGCAGCTTGAATGCGCCGGGAGGGTACAATGAGCAGTTCTTC
>TRBD1|once|TRBJ2-1|TRBV5-1
CASSGQGWAAINEQFF
TGCGCCAGCAGCGGACAGGGATGGGCGGCAATCAATGAGCAGTTCTTC
>TRBD1|NA|TRBJ1-5|TRBV4-1
CASSQLDRGSSYQHF
TGCGCCAGCAGCCAACTGGACAGGGGAAGTAGCTATCAGCATTTT
>NA|NA|TRBJ2-6|TRBV25-1
CASSELDTSGANVLTF
TGTGCCAGCAGTGAATTGGACACCTCTGGGGCCAACGTCCTGACTTTC
>TRBD1|NA|TRBJ2-7|TRBV4-1
CASSHLALTGGGYEQYF
TGCGCCAGCAGCCACCTAGCCCTGACAGGGGGCGGCTACGAGCAGTACTTC
>TRBD2|NA|TRBJ2-7|TRBV10-3
CAIFSGSSYEQYF
TGTGCCATCTTTAGCGGGAGCTCCTACGAGCAGTACTTC
>NA|NA|TRBJ2-6|TRBV2
CASSLARGSGANVLTF
TGTGCCAGCAGTCTCGCTAGGGGATCTGGGGCCAACGTCCTGACTTTC
>TRBD2|NA|TRBJ2-1|TRBV7-2
CASSLAVLRLAGSSYNEQFF
TGTGCCAGCAGCTTAGCGGTCTTGAGACTAGCGGGAAGCTCCTACAATGAGCAGTTCTTC
>TRBD1|NA|TRBJ1-3|TRBV6-5
CASRLQGAGNTIYF
TGTGCCAGCAGACTACAGGGGGCTGGAAACACCATATATTTT
>TRBD1|NA|TRBJ2-7|TRBV23-1
CASSSTGVMYEQYF
TGCGCCAGCAGTTCGACAGGGGTAATGTACGAGCAGTACTTC
>NA|NA|TRBJ2-3|TRBV28
CASSFSWTASTDTQYF
TGTGCCAGCAGTTTCTCTTGGACAGCAAGCACAGATACGCAGTATTTT
>TRBD1|NA|TRBJ2-3|TRBV6-1
CASSDGDRGHHTDTQYF
TGTGCCAGCAGTGACGGGGACAGGGGTCACCACACAGATACGCAGTATTTT
>NA|NA|TRBJ1-5|TRBV27
CASSAGDSNQPQHF
TGTGCCAGCAGTGCAGGGGACAGCAATCAGCCCCAGCATTTT
>NA|few|TRBJ2-7|TRBV2
CASIIRQGNEQYF
TGTGCCAGCATTATTCGTCAGGGAAACGAGCAGTACTTC
>NA|NA|TRBJ1-2|TRBV27
CATHGGANYGYTF
TGTGCCACCCACGGAGGAGCTAACTATGGCTACACCTTC
>TRBD1|NA|TRBJ1-1|TRBV19
CASRQGWEAFF
TGTGCCAGCAGACAGGGATGGGAAGCTTTCTTT
>NA|NA|TRBJ2-1|TRBV5-8
CASSFLLNEQFF
TGTGCCAGCAGCTTCCTTCTGAATGAGCAGTTCTTC
>TRBD2|NA|TRBJ2-1|TRBV2
CASSEARGSRVNEQFF
TGTGCCAGCAGTGAAGCTCGCGGGAGTAGAGTCAATGAGCAGTTCTTC
>TRBD1|once|TRBJ2-3|TRBV5-6
CASSPTGGWSDTQYF
TGTGCCAGCAGCCCGACAGGGGGCTGGTCAGATACGCAGTATTTT
>NA|NA|TRBJ2-5|TRBV4-1
CASSQVQRETQYF
TGCGCCAGCAGCCAAGTCCAGCGAGAGACCCAGTACTTC
>NA|NA|TRBJ1-6|TRBV27
CASSFFLNSPLHF
TGTGCCAGCAGTTTTTTCCTTAATTCACCCCTCCACTTT
>NA|NA|TRBJ1-1|TRBV28
CASSPIGGPMNTEAFF
TGTGCCAGCAGTCCCATCGGGGGTCCCATGAACACTGAAGCTTTCTTT
>NA|once|TRBJ2-1|TRBV7-8
CASSLTGPRSFVYNEQFF
TGTGCCAGCAGCTTAACCGGTCCGAGAAGCTTTGTTTACAATGAGCAGTTCTTC
>NA|NA|TRBJ1-1|TRBV28
CASSPGSRVSNTEAFF
TGTGCCAGCAGTCCCGGGAGCAGGGTCTCGAACACTGAAGCTTTCTTT
>TRBD1|NA|TRBJ2-7|TRBV27
CASRERDRRNEQYF
TGTGCCAGCAGGGAAAGGGACAGGCGCAACGAGCAGTACTTC
>TRBD1|once|TRBJ1-4|TRBV7-9
CASSETGGHEKLFF
TGTGCCAGCAGCGAAACAGGGGGTCATGAAAAACTGTTTTTT
>TRBD1|once|TRBJ2-6|TRBV28
CASSWVGRGLWGANVLTF
TGTGCCAGCAGTTGGGTCGGCAGGGGGCTGTGGGGGGCCAACGTCCTGACTTTC
>TRBD1|NA|TRBJ1-2|TRBV10-3
CAITSGGGGYTF
TGTGCCATCACCTCGGGAGGGGGCGGCTACACCTTC
>TRBD1|NA|TRBJ2-5|TRBV2
CASSGGTGKRETQYF
TGTGCCAGCAGCGGTGGGACAGGGAAGAGGGAGACCCAGTACTTC
>NA|NA|TRBJ2-7|TRBV19
CASSMGGPIYEQYF
TGTGCCAGTAGTATGGGTGGGCCGATCTACGAGCAGTACTTC
>NA|NA|TRBJ2-2|TRBV11-3
CASSSHFGGTGELFF
TGTGCCAGCAGCTCCCATTTCGGTGGCACCGGGGAGCTGTTTTTT
>TRBD2|few|TRBJ2-7|TRBV19
CASSMGLAGLYEQYF
TGTGCCAGTAGTATGGGACTAGCGGGACTCTACGAGCAGTACTTC
>TRBD1|NA|TRBJ2-7|TRBV18
CASSPTGGRYEQYF
TGTGCCAGCTCACCAACAGGGGGCCGCTACGAGCAGTACTTC
>NA|NA|TRBJ1-6|TRBV7-9
CASSLGPGKLNSPLHF
TGTGCCAGCAGCTTAGGGCCGGGAAAACTGAATTCACCCCTCCACTTT
>NA|NA|TRBJ2-7|TRBV11-2
CASSLGTGSSYEQYF
TGTGCCAGCAGCTTAGGCACGGGGAGCTCCTACGAGCAGTACTTC
>NA|NA|TRBJ1-5|TRBV7-2
CASSLEVGREGPQHF
TGTGCCAGCAGCTTAGAGGTTGGCAGGGAAGGGCCCCAGCATTTT
>NA|NA|TRBJ2-1|TRBV5-6
CASTGGILYNEQFF
TGTGCCAGCACCGGCGGGATTTTGTACAATGAGCAGTTCTTC
>TRBD2|NA|TRBJ2-1|TRBV4-3
CASSRLLTSGGYNEQFF
TGCGCCAGCAGCCGCCTCTTAACTAGCGGGGGGTACAATGAGCAGTTCTTC
>NA|NA|TRBJ2-6|TRBV25-1
CASSPRGGTGANVLTF
TGTGCCAGCAGTCCAAGGGGGGGAACTGGGGCCAACGTCCTGACTTTC
>TRBD1|few|TRBJ1-2|TRBV6-1
CASSEALPDRALYRYTF
TGTGCCAGCAGTGAAGCGCTACCAGACAGGGCCCTGTACCGCTACACCTTC